The 27 T cell receptor beta chains given below trace back to one sample, sequenced in a study of blood T cell repertoires in COVID-19. TCRdb's table, derived via immunoSEQ multiplex PCR, lists solely in-frame clones and lacks some. The table has under 400,000 clones, roughly 85% seen once; the top ten hold about 4.2%. The sequencing sample was made of PBMCs or T cells enriched from blood (not recorded which). These receptors were taken from a woman aged 35 to 49 with acute COVID-19.

The chain is built from TRBV27 and TRBJ2-2; 7 bases are shared with TRBD1. Looked up from germline, CDR1 is MNHEY and CDR2 is SMNVEV (reference sequence). The trim removed 2 bases at V and 3 bases at J, leaving 12 bases unmatched. The CDR3 contains 18 residues. The CDR3 reads CASSLERWTGAYTGELFF. The CDR3 region has the DNA TGTGCCAGCAGTTTAGAACGATGGACAGGCGCCTACACCGGGGAGCTGTTTTTT.

The genes are TRBV9 and TRBJ2-7; tentative D call: TRBD2 (5 bases). This CDR3 comprises 15 residues. Germline V gene sequence: CDR1 SGDLS, CDR2 YYNGEE. V was shortened by 0 bases and J by 2 bases, with 12 bases between the two germline ends. The CDR3 nucleotides read TGTGCCAGCAGCGTAGCTAGCACTATTCCCTACGAGCAGTACTTC. It yields the protein CASSVASTIPYEQYF.

The CDR3 DNA follows: TGTGCCAGCAGCTTTCGGACAGGGCGGGACACTGAAGCTTTCTTT. It translates to CASSFRTGRDTEAFF. J is TRBJ1-1 and V is TRBV11-2, with 8 positions matching TRBD1. Per germline, CDR1 SGHAT and CDR2 FQNNGV. J gave up 3 bases and V 3 bases, and 6 bases lay outside the gene matches. CDR3 length: 15 amino acids.

This chain joins TRBV7-6 and TRBJ1-4; 10 bases line up with TRBD1. The trim removed 5 bases at V and 6 bases at J, leaving 6 bases unmatched. The CDR3 contains 15 residues. Germline V lookup: CDR1 SGHVS, CDR2 FNYEAQ. The CDR3 loop reads CASSRTGTGDEKLFF. DNA for the CDR3: TGTGCCAGCAGCCGAACGGGGACAGGGGATGAAAAACTGTTTTTT.

The rearrangement links TRBV11-2 to TRBJ1-6; 10 positions agree with TRBD1. Trimming cost V 1 base and J 7 bases; bases outside gene matches: 1. The CDR3 is 15 amino acids. Per germline, CDR1 SGHAT and CDR2 FQNNGV. CDR3 nucleotides: TGTGCCAGCAGCTTAGGGACAGGGGGGAATTCACCCCTCCACTTT. This gives the protein CASSLGTGGNSPLHF.

The J gene is TRBJ2-7, the V gene TRBV7-9, with D possibly TRBD1 on 6 matching bases. CDR3 size: 17 residues. The germline V and J ends were trimmed by 1 base and 6 bases, with 22 bases remaining between them. Germline V gene lookup returns CDR1 SEHNR and CDR2 FQNEAQ (reference sequence). In DNA, the CDR3 is TGTGCCAGCAGCTTAGACGGGACACTGGGAGCTCGGGGCGAGCAGTACTTC. Its protein is CASSLDGTLGARGEQYF.

The V gene is TRBV7-9, the J gene TRBJ1-6; 9 nucleotides agree with TRBD1. The germline CDR1 and CDR2 sequences are SEHNR and FQNEAQ (reference sequence). V lost 5 bases, J lost 0 bases, and 5 bases stayed unmatched. The CDR3 extends over 17 amino acids. CDR3: CASSQGQGSSYNSPLHF. Here the CDR3 DNA reads TGTGCCAGCAGCCAAGGACAGGGGAGCTCCTATAATTCACCCCTCCACTTT.

J is TRBJ1-1 and V is TRBV7-8; D unresolved. V lost 5 bases and J 0 bases, leaving 7 bases between the germline ends. The CDR3 spans 13 residues. From germline, CDR1 is SGHVS and CDR2 FQNEAQ. As DNA, the CDR3 is TGTGCCAGCAGCGTCACAGTGAACACTGAAGCTTTCTTT. Translated, it gives CASSVTVNTEAFF.

The V and J genes are TRBV19 and TRBJ1-2, with D tentatively TRBD1 (6 bases). The CDR3 spans 15 residues. The V gene lost 3 bases and the J gene lost 4 bases, with 15 bases spanning the gap. CDR1 and CDR2 (germline): LNHDA, SQIVND (reference sequence). The CDR3 sequence: CASSMWGRQAYGYTF. The CDR3 DNA follows: TGTGCCAGTAGTATGTGGGGCCGACAGGCCTATGGCTACACCTTC.

This chain connects TRBV11-3 to TRBJ1-1; tentatively, D is TRBD1 (6 bases). CDR3 size: 13 residues. CDR1 SGHNT and CDR2 YENEEA come from the germline V gene. V was trimmed by 0 bases and J by 6 bases, leaving 8 bases between them. Here the CDR3 DNA reads TGTGCCAGCAGCTTAGATTACAGGGCTGAAGCTTTCTTT. The encoded protein is CASSLDYRAEAFF. Together with reference TRBV11-3 and TRBJ1-1, the CDR3 gives the full variable domain: EAGVVQSPRYKIIEKKQPVAFWCNPISGHNTLYWYLQNLGQGPELLIRYENEEAVDDSQLPKDRFSAERLKGVDSTLKIQPAELGDSAVYLCASSLDYRAEAFFGQGTRLTVV.

The chain is built from TRBV18 and TRBJ2-7, with a possible D match to TRBD1 (7 bases). The CDR3 contains 14 residues. Germline V gives CDR1 KGHSH, CDR2 LQKENI. Deletions cut 5 bases from V and 6 bases from J, with 17 bases between. The CDR3 DNA sequence: TGTGCCAGCTCATCCCAGGGGGGCCTCGGCGAGCAGTACTTC. Its protein product is CASSSQGGLGEQYF.

The CDR3 loop reads CASSRPGGLGYTF. The DNA for the CDR3 is TGTGCCAGCAGCCGTCCTGGCGGGCTTGGCTACACCTTC. The chain links TRBV5-5 to TRBJ1-2, with D unresolved. V lost 4 bases and J 7 bases, leaving 14 bases between the germline ends. The length of the CDR3 is 13 residues. Germline CDR1 and CDR2: SGHKS and YYEKEE (reference sequence). The entire variable domain, with the rest obtained from reference TRBV5-5 and TRBJ1-2, is as follows: DAGVTQSPTHLIKTRGQQVTLRCSPISGHKSVSWYQQVLGQGPQFIFQYYEKEERGRGNFPDRFSARQFPNYSSELNVNALLLGDSALYLCASSRPGGLGYTFGSGTRLTVV.

The chain employs TRBV7-2 and TRBJ2-3; D perhaps matches TRBD1 (6 bases). The CDR3 runs 15 residues. The V end lost 2 bases, the J end lost 6 bases, and 15 bases lay between the germline ends. Germline CDR1 is SGHTA and CDR2 is FQGNSA. The CDR3 region is CASSLFRQVSDTQYF. Written as DNA, the CDR3 is TGTGCCAGCAGCTTATTTAGACAGGTGTCCGATACGCAGTATTTT.

The chain recombines TRBV28 with TRBJ2-7; 10 nucleotides align to TRBD2. The CDR3 is made up of 20 amino acids. J was trimmed by 4 bases and V by 2 bases; bases with no gene match: 20. CDR1 is MDHEN and CDR2 is SYDVKM in the germline V gene. CDR3 bases: TGTGCCAGCAGTTTAAGGGACCGAAGGACTAGCGGTATCCTAAAATACGAGCAGTACTTC. Its translation is CASSLRDRRTSGILKYEQYF.

The gene calls are TRBV19 and TRBJ2-1; possibly TRBD2 for D (6 bases). The CDR3 totals 14 residues. Germline CDR1 is LNHDA and CDR2 is SQIVND (reference sequence). The V gene lost 3 bases and the J gene lost 5 bases, with 11 bases spanning the gap. The CDR3 spells CASSIIGGDNEQFF. The CDR3 region has the DNA TGTGCCAGTAGTATCATCGGCGGGGACAATGAGCAGTTCTTC.

CDR3: CASSSRGMGTDTQYF. The CDR3 nucleotides read TGTGCCAGCAGCTCCCGGGGGATGGGCACAGATACGCAGTATTTT. The rearrangement links TRBV4-2 to TRBJ2-3, with D possibly TRBD2 on 6 matching bases. The V gene lost 5 bases and the J gene lost 1 base, with 13 bases spanning the gap. Germline V gene data show CDR1 as LGHNA and CDR2 as YNFKEQ. CDR3 length equals 15 residues.

The chain carries TRBV9 and TRBJ2-5, with a possible D match to TRBD1 (5 bases). V shed 0 bases and J shed 12 bases, with 12 bases lying between them. CDR3 length: 12 residues. Per the germline V gene, CDR1 is SGDLS and CDR2 is YYNGEE. The CDR3 loop reads CASSVAGIDEYF. The DNA of the CDR3 is TGTGCCAGCAGCGTAGCAGGGATTGACGAGTACTTC.

J is TRBJ1-1 and V is TRBV9; D ambiguous. This CDR3 is built from 14 residues. Germline V gene lookup returns CDR1 SGDLS and CDR2 YYNGEE. V dropped 4 bases and J dropped 8 bases, with 18 bases sitting between them. Here the CDR3 reads CASSQASFHQEAFF. CDR3 sequence (DNA): TGTGCCAGCAGCCAAGCATCCTTCCACCAAGAAGCTTTCTTT.

The gene calls are TRBV7-9 and TRBJ2-7, with D tentatively TRBD2 (5 bases). Germline CDR1 is SEHNR and CDR2 is FQNEAQ (reference sequence). The V end lost 5 bases, the J end lost 6 bases, and 14 bases lay between the germline ends. This CDR3 region has 13 residues. This CDR3 is CASSRDAAGEQYF. DNA for the CDR3: TGTGCCAGCAGCAGAGACGCGGCGGGCGAGCAGTACTTC. Complete variable domain (other parts from reference TRBV7-9 and TRBJ2-7): DTGVSQNPRHKITKRGQNVTFRCDPISEHNRLYWYRQTLGQGPEFLTYFQNEAQLEKSRLLSDRFSAERPKGSFSTLEIQRTEQGDSAMYLCASSRDAAGEQYFGPGTRLTVT.

This clone was seen a handful of times. The chain links TRBV21-1 to TRBJ2-2; the D segment call TRBD1 is taken from the table without a DNA check. TRBV21-1 is deemed a pseudogene. The CDR3 has 14 amino acids. The chain's CDR3 is CASSLQGSTGELFF. The CDR3, as DNA: TGTGCCAGCAGCCTACAGGGTAGCACCGGGGAGCTGTTTTTT.

The rearrangement links TRBV5-8 to TRBJ2-3; 11 bases agree with TRBD2. This CDR3 is built from 17 residues. J gave up 2 bases and V 0 bases, and 5 bases lay outside the gene matches. Germline V gene lookup returns CDR1 SGHTS and CDR2 YDEGEE. The DNA of the CDR3 is TGTGCCAGCAGCTTGGGACTAGCGGGACGCTTCACAGATACGCAGTATTTT. Its protein product is CASSLGLAGRFTDTQYF.

The chain carries TRBV7-6 and TRBJ2-3, with D maybe TRBD2 (6 bases). CDR1 is SGHVS, CDR2 FNYEAQ, per germline. The ends were cut back, 4 bases at V and 0 bases at J, with 14 bases in the middle. CDR3 size: 16 residues. In nucleotides, the CDR3 is TGTGCCAGCAGCTACGGGGGAGTCGCGAGCACAGATACGCAGTATTTT. It yields the protein CASSYGGVASTDTQYF.

J is TRBJ2-3 and V is TRBV27; D perhaps matches TRBD1 (6 bases). This CDR3 has 18 residues. Trimming shortened V by 2 bases and J by 3 bases, and 21 bases separated the two germline ends. In germline, CDR1 is MNHEY, CDR2 SMNVEV (reference sequence). CDR3 residues: CASSLRGKRGRGTDTQYF. CDR3 coding DNA: TGTGCCAGCAGTTTAAGGGGGAAAAGAGGCAGGGGAACAGATACGCAGTATTTT.

This clone was seen only once. The chain joins TRBV7-2 to TRBJ2-7; the D gene is possibly TRBD2 (7 bases). The CDR3 is made up of 16 amino acids. V was trimmed by 3 bases and J by 3 bases, leaving 18 bases between them. The germline gives CDR1 SGHTA, CDR2 FQGNSA. The CDR3 DNA follows: TGTGCCAGCAGCTTTAGGCCGTCCGGGGGGCGCTACGAGCAGTACTTC. Protein sequence: CASSFRPSGGRYEQYF.

For this clone: The same CDR3 also results from other DNA sequences found in this sample. The chain is built from TRBV5-1 and TRBJ2-7; TRBD2 is a possible D gene (6 bases). CDR1 is SGHRS and CDR2 is YFSETQ in the germline V gene. V was trimmed by 0 bases and J by 1 base, leaving 8 bases between them. The CDR3 is 14 amino acids. CDR3 residues: CASSLVGGSYEQYF. CDR3 coding DNA: TGCGCCAGCAGCTTGGTCGGGGGTTCCTACGAGCAGTACTTC. Full variable domain (missing parts from reference TRBV5-1 and TRBJ2-7): KAGVTQTPRYLIKTRGQQVTLSCSPISGHRSVSWYQQTPGQGLQFLFEYFSETQRNKGNFPGRFSGRQFSNSRSEMNVSTLELGDSALYLCASSLVGGSYEQYFGPGTRLTVT.

CDR3 amino acids: CASQGWQGGELFF. The CDR3 nucleotides read TGTGCCAGCCAAGGGTGGCAGGGCGGGGAGCTGTTTTTT. V usage is TRBV19 and J usage is TRBJ2-2, with D possibly being TRBD1 (5 bases). The CDR3 runs 13 residues. Per the germline V gene, CDR1 is LNHDA and CDR2 is SQIVND (reference sequence). V was cut by 9 bases and J by 7 bases, with 15 bases left in between.

This sequence joins TRBV3-1 (or the pseudogene TRBV3-2) and TRBJ1-6, with D possibly being TRBD1 (5 bases). V lost 1 base and J 7 bases, leaving 17 bases between the germline ends. CDR1 and CDR2 (germline): LGHDT, YNNKEL (reference sequence). The CDR3 length is 17 residues. This CDR3 reads CASSQAENRITNSPLHF. The CDR3 nucleotides are TGTGCCAGCAGCCAAGCCGAGAACAGGATCACGAATTCACCCCTCCACTTT.